Following are 21 T cell receptor beta chains from one sample sequenced in a study of blood T cell repertoires in COVID-19. Profiled with immunoSEQ multiplex PCR; TCRdb holds only in-frame clones, not every one. There are about 200,000 clones in the sample; under 90% occur only once, and 6.9% lies in the top ten. Sequenced material: peripheral blood. The receptors here all came from a man between 60 and 70 years old with acute or convalescent COVID-19.

The chain uses TRBV11-2 and TRBJ2-5; 11 bases fit TRBD2. The CDR3 has 19 residues. J was trimmed by 2 bases and V by 1 base; bases with no gene match: 12. Germline values: CDR1 SGHAT, CDR2 FQNNGV. The CDR3: CASSLGGSGGAIRQETQYF. CDR3 DNA: TGTGCCAGCAGCTTAGGTGGTAGCGGGGGGGCGATTCGGCAAGAGACCCAGTACTTC. Using reference TRBV11-2 and TRBJ2-5 for the parts outside the CDR3, the full variable domain is EAGVAQSPRYKIIEKRQSVAFWCNPISGHATLYWYQQILGQGPKLLIQFQNNGVVDDSQLPKDRFSAERLKGVDSTLKIQPAKLEDSAVYLCASSLGGSGGAIRQETQYFGPGTRLLVL.

This clone was recorded a few times. The chain recombines TRBV2 with TRBJ1-5; TRBD1 matches 8 bases. V lost 4 bases and J lost 7; bases outside the gene matches: 12. The CDR3 runs to 16 residues. Germline CDR1 reads SNHLY; CDR2 reads FYNNEI. The CDR3: CASSVGATGGRQPQHF. The DNA for the CDR3 is TGTGCCAGCAGTGTGGGCGCTACAGGGGGTCGCCAGCCCCAGCATTTT.

The chain uses TRBV30 and TRBJ1-5, with D perhaps matching TRBD1 (5 bases). The V gene's germline CDR1 is GTSNPN and CDR2 SVGIG (reference sequence). With 7 bases removed from V and 0 bases from J, the gap between germline ends came to 19 bases. CDR3 size: 16 residues. The CDR3 spells CASGRQGAYSNQPQHF. CDR3 DNA: TGTGCCTCCGGACGACAAGGGGCATATAGCAATCAGCCCCAGCATTTT.

This clone was seen only a few times. Other DNA sequences in this specimen translate into the identical CDR3. V is TRBV10-3 and J is TRBJ1-6; the D gene is possibly TRBD1 (5 bases). Germline V lookup: CDR1 ENHRY, CDR2 SYGVKD. This CDR3 spans 13 amino acids. Trimming cost V 4 bases and J 7 bases, with 8 bases left between them. For the CDR3, the DNA is TGTGCCATCAGTGGACAGATCAATTCACCCCTCCACTTT. Amino acids: CAISGQINSPLHF.

This clone was seen a few times. The rearrangement joins TRBV27 to TRBJ2-7, with 13 bases aligning to TRBD2. Germline V gene lookup returns CDR1 MNHEY and CDR2 SMNVEV (reference sequence). The V segment lost 6 bases and the J segment 2 bases; nucleotides outside the gene matches: 7. The CDR3 extends over 16 amino acids. CDR3 DNA: TGTGCCAGCAGGGGACTAGCGGGGTTGAAGGCCTACGAGCAGTACTTC. Translating gives CASRGLAGLKAYEQYF.

With regard to this clone: The same CDR3 arises from other DNA sequences in this sample as well. The J gene is TRBJ2-1, the V gene TRBV2; 8 positions agree with TRBD2. V lost 5 bases to trimming and J lost 3 bases; unmatched junction nucleotides: 3. This CDR3 spans 14 amino acids. Germline values: CDR1 SNHLY, CDR2 FYNNEI. The DNA for the CDR3 is TGTGCCAGCAGTAGGCTAGCGGGCTACAATGAGCAGTTCTTC. Translating gives CASSRLAGYNEQFF.

This clone was seen just once. This chain uses TRBV29-1 with TRBJ1-1; a weak D match, TRBD1 (6 bases). From germline, CDR1 is SQVTM and CDR2 ANQGSEA. The CDR3 extends over 12 amino acids. V lost 6 bases to trimming and J lost 6 bases, with 14 bases between them. The CDR3: CSVYYRESEAFF. CDR3 nucleotide sequence: TGCAGCGTATACTACAGGGAATCTGAAGCTTTCTTT.

The J gene is TRBJ2-3, the V gene TRBV3-1 (or the pseudogene TRBV3-2), with 11 bases that match TRBD2. Germline V gene data show CDR1 as LGHDT and CDR2 as YNNKEL (reference sequence). J was trimmed by 6 bases and V by 4 bases; bases with no gene match: 9. The CDR3 is 16 amino acids. CDR3 in amino acids: CASSRGVAGGLDTQYF. For the CDR3, the DNA is TGTGCCAGCAGCCGCGGCGTAGCGGGGGGGCTTGATACGCAGTATTTT.

V usage is TRBV3-1 (or the pseudogene TRBV3-2) and J usage is TRBJ2-1, with 7 bases that match TRBD2. Germline lookup yields CDR1 LGHDT and CDR2 YNNKEL (reference sequence). V gave up 4 bases and J gave up 6 bases; unmatched junction bases: 12. The CDR3 extends over 16 amino acids. CDR3 in amino acids: CASSPTRRASGNEQFF. The CDR3 nucleotides are TGTGCCAGCAGCCCCACCCGTCGGGCTAGCGGCAATGAGCAGTTCTTC.

V usage is TRBV5-1 and J usage is TRBJ2-3, with 14 nucleotides matching TRBD2. Germline CDR1 is SGHRS and CDR2 is YFSETQ. V shed 2 bases and J 5 bases; nucleotides not matched to a gene: 16. This CDR3 has 20 amino acids. CDR3 protein: CASSFSLPRLAGGHGDTQYF. The CDR3 nucleotides read TGCGCCAGCAGCTTTTCTCTACCCCGACTAGCGGGGGGGCATGGAGATACGCAGTATTTT.

The V call is TRBV28, the J call TRBJ1-5; a possible D gene is TRBD1 (6 bases). Germline loops: CDR1 MDHEN, CDR2 SYDVKM. V was clipped by 6 bases and J by 8 bases, with 14 bases between them. This CDR3 is 13 amino acids long. The CDR3 here is CASRTTGYEPQHF. Written as DNA, the CDR3 is TGTGCCAGCAGGACGACAGGTTACGAGCCCCAGCATTTT.

J is TRBJ1-1 and V is TRBV11-2, with D perhaps TRBD1 (5 bases). This CDR3 spans 16 amino acids. Trimming took 6 bases from V and 7 from J, leaving 24 bases between them. Germline V gives CDR1 SGHAT, CDR2 FQNNGV. CDR3 in DNA: TGTGCCAGCAGTTCCTACCCAGCGGGACGTATATATGAAGCTTTCTTT. Protein product: CASSSYPAGRIYEAFF.

The V and J genes are TRBV19 and TRBJ2-2; 8 bases are shared with TRBD1. V dropped 3 bases and J dropped 0; count of bases not matched to a gene: 6. CDR3 size: 17 residues. Germline V lookup: CDR1 LNHDA, CDR2 SQIVND (reference sequence). CDR3 sequence reads: CASSIRGRITNTGELFF. As DNA, the CDR3 is TGTGCCAGTAGTATCAGGGGGCGGATTACGAACACCGGGGAGCTGTTTTTT. Drawing the rest from reference TRBV19 and TRBJ2-2, the complete variable domain is DGGITQSPKYLFRKEGQNVTLSCEQNLNHDAMYWYRQDPGQGLRLIYYSQIVNDFQKGDIAEGYSVSREKKESFPLTVTSAQKNPTAFYLCASSIRGRITNTGELFFGEGSRLTVL.

The chain combines TRBV30 with TRBJ1-6; 7 bases align to TRBD1. The CDR3 consists of 14 residues. Looked up from germline, CDR1 is GTSNPN and CDR2 is SVGIG (reference sequence). With 2 bases clipped from V and 6 bases from J, the junction kept 4 bases outside the gene matches. The CDR3 DNA reads as TGTGCCTGGAGTCCGGGACAGCGTAATTCACCCCTCCACTTT. Protein product: CAWSPGQRNSPLHF.

The rearrangement uses TRBV7-3 and TRBJ1-1, with 8 nucleotides matching TRBD1. The CDR3 loop spans 12 amino acids. From germline, CDR1 is SGHTA and CDR2 FQGTGA. The V and J ends lost 5 bases and 7 bases, in that order; junction bases with no gene match: 3. This CDR3 is CASSPGGIEAFF. The CDR3, as DNA: TGTGCCAGCAGCCCAGGGGGCATTGAAGCTTTCTTT.

V gene TRBV6-2 or TRBV6-3 combines with J gene TRBJ1-5; D is undetermined. This CDR3 spans 14 amino acids. Trimming took off 5 bases at V and 7 bases at J, with 15 bases between the two ends. Germline CDR1 is MNHEY and CDR2 is SVGEGT. CDR3 sequence: CASSRQAEGQPQHF. The CDR3 DNA is TGTGCCAGCAGTCGCCAGGCGGAGGGACAGCCCCAGCATTTT.

The chain uses TRBV4-2 and TRBJ2-5; 10 positions match TRBD1. From germline, CDR1 is LGHNA and CDR2 YNFKEQ. V shed 0 bases and J 1 base; nucleotides not matched to a gene: 14. The CDR3 is 20 amino acids. This CDR3 is CASSQEVSGPGTGAQETQYF. The CDR3 nucleotides read TGTGCCAGCAGCCAAGAGGTAAGTGGGCCCGGGACAGGGGCCCAAGAGACCCAGTACTTC.

This chain joins TRBV9 and TRBJ1-2; 9 bases are shared with TRBD1. The CDR3 has 15 amino acids. V trimming: 3 bases; J trimming: 4 bases; junction bases outside the gene matches: 7. Germline V gene sequence: CDR1 SGDLS, CDR2 YYNGEE. The CDR3: CASSARTGAGYGYTF. CDR3 bases: TGTGCCAGCAGCGCCCGGACAGGGGCCGGCTATGGCTACACCTTC.

V usage is TRBV7-9 and J usage is TRBJ2-1, with 11 bases that match TRBD2. V trimming: 5 bases; J trimming: 4 bases; junction bases outside the gene matches: 7. Germline V CDR1 and CDR2: SEHNR, FQNEAQ (reference sequence). The CDR3 consists of 16 residues. The DNA for the CDR3 is TGTGCCAGCAGCCCCCGACTAGCGGGGAATTACAATGAGCAGTTCTTC. Translated, it gives CASSPRLAGNYNEQFF. Full variable domain (missing parts from reference TRBV7-9 and TRBJ2-1): DTGVSQNPRHKITKRGQNVTFRCDPISEHNRLYWYRQTLGQGPEFLTYFQNEAQLEKSRLLSDRFSAERPKGSFSTLEIQRTEQGDSAMYLCASSPRLAGNYNEQFFGPGTRLTVL.

The rearrangement joins TRBV5-1 to TRBJ1-5; D not resolved. The V end was cut by 1 base, the J end by 4 bases, with 6 bases between. CDR3 length: 13 residues. Per the germline V gene, CDR1 is SGHRS and CDR2 is YFSETQ. The CDR3 spells CASSLTENQPQHF. The CDR3 DNA reads TGCGCCAGCAGCTTGACAGAAAATCAGCCCCAGCATTTT.

The chain couples TRBV19 to TRBJ2-1; 8 bases line up with TRBD2. CDR1 is LNHDA, CDR2 SQIVND, per germline (reference sequence). This CDR3 has 14 amino acids. The ends lost 8 bases at V and 2 bases at J; junction bases unmatched: 5. The CDR3 is CASRREGTYNEQFF. The CDR3 DNA is TGTGCCAGTCGTCGGGAGGGAACCTACAATGAGCAGTTCTTC. The full variable domain, with the rest looked up from reference TRBV19 and TRBJ2-1, is DGGITQSPKYLFRKEGQNVTLSCEQNLNHDAMYWYRQDPGQGLRLIYYSQIVNDFQKGDIAEGYSVSREKKESFPLTVTSAQKNPTAFYLCASRREGTYNEQFFGPGTRLTVL.